This paragraph reports one TCR beta chain. The sample is drawn from a study of blood T cell repertoires in COVID-19. Measured with immunoSEQ multiplex PCR; TCRdb has only the in-frame clones, and not every one. The sample has 60,000 to 85,000 clones; approximately 80% are singletons. This CDR3 spans 13 amino acids. The J segment lost 3 bases and the V segment lost 11 bases, leaving 9 bases of the junction unmatched. Germline lookup yields CDR1 SGHAT and CDR2 FQDESV (reference sequence). This chain links TRBV11-1 with TRBJ2-5; TRBD2 agrees at 7 bases. Sequenced: peripheral blood. This receptor was taken from a human donor in a cohort sampled during active COVID-19. The CDR3 reads CASGRELKETQYF. The CDR3 nucleotides read TGTGCCTCCGGGCGGGAGTTGAAAGAGACCCAGTACTTC.